This is a list of T cell receptor beta chains from one sample in a study of identical twins. TCRdb called the 5' RACE reads again in MiXCR, with one record for every CDR3 protein. The data contain about 260,000 distinct CDR3 sequences, roughly 7% of them singletons. This sample was shared with a second study, whose subject was yellow fever vaccine responses in identical twins.

The sample was memory (CD45RO+) T cells sorted from blood. All receptors come from a woman between 18 and 30 years old in good health. Each CDR3 is given with its conserved first and last residue. The D gene is left open where the match is weak. The size entry is marked missing in some rows and otherwise reads once, few, many or a size class.

J | D | size | V | CDR3 | DNA
TRBJ1-1 | TRBD1 | many | TRBV5-1 | CASSRTGGANTEAFF | TGCGCCAGCAGCCGGACAGGGGGAGCGAACACTGAAGCTTTCTTT
TRBJ1-1 | . | few | TRBV29-1 | CSVRRGGASTEAFF | TGCAGCGTGCGCCGGGGGGGCGCGAGCACTGAAGCTTTCTTT
TRBJ2-1 | . | many | TRBV5-1 | CASSLGAAGYNEQFF | TGCGCCAGCAGCTTGGGAGCAGCGGGCTACAATGAGCAGTTCTTC
TRBJ1-3 | . | many | TRBV12-3/TRBV12-4 | CASSPVGNTIYF | TGTGCCAGCAGCCCCGTTGGAAACACCATATATTTT
TRBJ2-5 | TRBD1 | many | TRBV4-1 | CASSPPGTGGVETQYF | TGCGCCAGCAGCCCACCCGGGACAGGGGGAGTAGAGACCCAGTACTTC
TRBJ2-7 | TRBD1 | . | TRBV25-1 | CASSGIGQGVYEQYF | TGTGCCAGCAGTGGAATTGGACAGGGGGTGTACGAGCAGTACTTC
TRBJ1-1 | . | many | TRBV10-3 | CAISDPYTEAFF | TGTGCCATCAGTGACCCTTACACTGAAGCTTTCTTT
TRBJ2-5 | . | many | TRBV7-7 | CASSRNQRETQYF | TGTGCCAGCAGTCGTAACCAGAGGGAGACCCAGTACTTC
TRBJ2-3 | . | few | TRBV7-9 | CASSTDWGTQYF | TGTGCCAGCAGCACCGACTGGGGTACGCAGTATTTT
TRBJ1-5 | TRBD1 | many | TRBV20-1 | CSARDSGFSGQGPHSNQPQHF | TGCAGTGCTAGAGATAGTGGTTTTTCGGGACAGGGGCCCCATAGCAATCAGCCCCAGCATTTT
TRBJ2-1 | . | many | TRBV5-5 | CASTTGAWENNEQFF | TGTGCCAGCACCACCGGGGCCTGGGAGAACAATGAGCAGTTCTTC
TRBJ2-3 | . | few | TRBV24-1 | CATSDPPRDTQYF | TGTGCCACCAGTGACCCCCCCAGGGATACGCAGTATTTT
TRBJ2-3 | TRBD2 | many | TRBV29-1 | CSVEDSGLAGFSTDTQYF | TGCAGCGTTGAAGACTCGGGATTAGCGGGGTTTAGCACAGATACGCAGTATTTT
TRBJ1-5 | . | few | TRBV6-1 | CASSVGTPNRPNSNQPQHF | TGTGCCAGCAGTGTGGGGACACCAAATCGCCCCAATAGCAATCAGCCCCAGCATTTT
TRBJ2-5 | TRBD2 | many | TRBV29-1 | CSVGWREKTQYF | TGCAGCGTCGGGTGGCGGGAGAAGACCCAGTACTTC
TRBJ2-3 | . | many | TRBV7-8 | CASSLAGGRVLDTQYF | TGTGCCAGCAGCTTGGCCGGTGGTAGGGTTTTAGATACGCAGTATTTT
TRBJ1-3 | . | many | TRBV7-2 | CASSPPGVSGNTIYF | TGTGCCAGCAGCCCCCCCGGAGTCTCTGGAAACACCATATATTTT
TRBJ1-2 | TRBD1 | few | TRBV27 | CASSMGQEGGYTF | TGTGCCAGCAGTATGGGACAGGAGGGGGGCTACACCTTC
TRBJ2-3 | . | . | TRBV6-4 | CASSDGRGGDTQYF | TGTGCCAGCAGTGACGGGAGAGGGGGAGATACGCAGTATTTT
TRBJ2-1 | TRBD2 | few | TRBV5-1 | CASSLDPFSGGDYNEQFF | TGCGCCAGCAGCTTGGACCCTTTTAGCGGGGGAGACTACAATGAGCAGTTCTTC
TRBJ2-7 | . | . | TRBV11-2 | CASSLRELGYEQYF | TGTGCCAGCAGCTTACGGGAACTCGGCTACGAGCAGTACTTC
TRBJ1-2 | TRBD1 | few | TRBV18 | CASSPGQGADGYTF | TGTGCCAGCTCACCGGGACAGGGGGCGGATGGCTACACCTTC
TRBJ1-6 | . | few | TRBV20-1 | CSAEQPVSGSPLHF | TGCAGTGCTGAACAACCGGTCTCGGGCTCACCCCTCCACTTT
TRBJ1-3 | . | many | TRBV12-3/TRBV12-4 | CASSPPGSGNTIYF | TGTGCCAGCAGTCCCCCAGGCTCTGGAAACACCATATATTTT
TRBJ2-1 | TRBD1 | many | TRBV18 | CASSPQRLPGQGDNEQFF | TGTGCCAGCTCACCACAAAGATTACCGGGACAGGGGGACAATGAGCAGTTCTTC
TRBJ1-1 | TRBD1 | . | TRBV6-5 | CASSYSGTGGTEAFF | TGTGCCAGCAGTTACTCCGGGACAGGGGGCACTGAAGCTTTCTTT
TRBJ1-1 | TRBD1 | . | TRBV12-3/TRBV12-4 | CAPGDRDFEAFF | TGTGCCCCGGGGGACAGAGACTTTGAAGCTTTCTTT
TRBJ2-1 | TRBD2 | . | TRBV2 | CASKGSAGGPRNEQFF | TGTGCCAGCAAGGGTTCCGCGGGAGGGCCGCGAAATGAGCAGTTCTTC
TRBJ2-1 | . | . | TRBV2 | CASSEQRYNEQFF | TGTGCCAGCAGTGAACAGAGGTACAATGAGCAGTTCTTC
TRBJ2-7 | TRBD1 | . | TRBV10-3 | CATQGVVEQYF | TGTGCCACCCAGGGGGTAGTCGAGCAGTACTTC
TRBJ1-6 | . | many | TRBV5-6 | CASSPRAGVYNSPLHF | TGTGCCAGCAGCCCACGTGCGGGGGTTTATAATTCACCCCTCCACTTT
TRBJ2-3 | . | many | TRBV3-1 | CASSLLRQPSSTDTQYF | TGTGCCAGCAGTCTACTTAGACAGCCCTCCTCCACAGATACGCAGTATTTT
TRBJ2-1 | . | few | TRBV14 | CASSQGKGNLGNEQFF | TGTGCCAGCAGCCAAGGAAAAGGGAATTTGGGCAATGAGCAGTTCTTC
TRBJ2-5 | . | few | TRBV12-5 | CASGLRAGKYQETQYF | TGTGCTAGTGGTTTAAGGGCAGGAAAGTACCAAGAGACCCAGTACTTC
TRBJ1-2 | . | many | TRBV12-3/TRBV12-4 | CASSMGVYGYTF | TGTGCCAGCAGTATGGGGGTCTATGGCTACACCTTC
TRBJ2-1 | TRBD2 | many | TRBV29-1 | CSVSVLAGSSYNEQFF | TGCAGCGTCTCTGTCCTAGCGGGTAGCTCCTACAATGAGCAGTTCTTC
TRBJ2-5 | TRBD1 | . | TRBV20-1 | CSARRGQGAETQYF | TGCAGTGCTAGACGGGGACAGGGTGCAGAGACCCAGTACTTC
TRBJ2-2 | TRBD2 | . | TRBV7-8 | CASSPRGLAGAGELFF | TGTGCCAGCAGCCCCCGGGGACTAGCGGGAGCCGGGGAGCTGTTTTTT
TRBJ2-1 | TRBD2 | . | TRBV4-2 | CARSPGISGYNEQFF | TGTGCCAGGAGCCCCGGGATTAGCGGGTACAATGAGCAGTTCTTC
TRBJ1-1 | . | many | TRBV16 | CASRGGLRNTEAFF | TGTGCCAGCCGGGGGGGGTTGAGGAACACTGAAGCTTTCTTT
TRBJ2-7 | . | few | TRBV20-1 | CSASNPNGGTYEQYF | TGCAGTGCTAGTAACCCCAACGGCGGGACATACGAGCAGTACTTC
TRBJ1-1 | TRBD1 | . | TRBV7-3 | CASSSGTGLEAFF | TGTGCCAGCAGTTCCGGGACAGGGCTCGAAGCTTTCTTT
TRBJ2-2 | TRBD2 | many | TRBV3-1 | CASSRTSLNTGELFF | TGTGCCAGCAGCCGGACTAGCCTAAACACCGGGGAGCTGTTTTTT
TRBJ2-5 | TRBD2 | many | TRBV12-3/TRBV12-4 | CASSPLAGVRGEETQYF | TGTGCCAGCAGCCCACTAGCGGGGGTGAGGGGAGAAGAGACCCAGTACTTC
TRBJ2-5 | TRBD1 | few | TRBV5-1 | CASNDRGSQETQYF | TGCGCCAGCAACGACAGGGGGAGTCAGGAGACCCAGTACTTC
TRBJ2-2 | TRBD1 | few | TRBV5-1 | CASSHRQGDTGELFF | TGCGCCAGCAGCCACCGACAGGGAGACACCGGGGAGCTGTTTTTT
TRBJ2-2 | TRBD2 | many | TRBV2 | CASRDASGSTGELFF | TGTGCCAGCAGGGATGCTAGCGGGAGCACCGGGGAGCTGTTTTTT
TRBJ2-3 | . | . | TRBV4-2 | CASSQLSDWPGRTDTQYF | TGTGCCAGCAGCCAATTAAGCGACTGGCCAGGGCGCACAGATACGCAGTATTTT
TRBJ1-5 | . | many | TRBV20-1 | CRARGGQPQHF | TGCAGGGCGCGAGGGGGTCAGCCCCAGCATTTT
TRBJ2-1 | . | few | TRBV6-1 | CASSPLVYNEQFF | TGTGCCAGCAGTCCACTGGTATACAATGAGCAGTTCTTC
TRBJ2-7 | TRBD2 | . | TRBV11-1 | CASSWLAGSYEQYF | TGTGCCAGCAGCTGGTTAGCGGGCTCCTACGAGCAGTACTTC
TRBJ2-1 | TRBD2 | few | TRBV27 | CASSYRGLALSEQFF | TGTGCCAGCAGCTATAGGGGACTAGCGTTGAGTGAGCAGTTCTTC
TRBJ2-3 | TRBD2 | . | TRBV12-3/TRBV12-4 | CASSLSGGAYTQYF | TGTGCCAGCAGTTTAAGCGGGGGGGCATATACGCAGTATTTT
TRBJ2-1 | TRBD2 | many | TRBV20-1 | CSARDPGLAGGSHLSDEQFF | TGCAGTGCTAGAGATCCCGGACTAGCGGGAGGTTCACACCTGTCCGATGAGCAGTTCTTC
TRBJ2-1 | . | few | TRBV7-2 | CASSLALAGSTEQFF | TGTGCCAGCAGCTTAGCGCTTGCGGGGAGCACGGAGCAGTTCTTC